These 32 T cell receptor beta chains share one sample of origin, sequenced in a study of shared clonotypes between healthy human individuals. Clones were sequenced by immunoSEQ multiplex PCR, and TCRdb holds only the in-frame ones, with some missing. Altogether millions of clones are present, about 95% being singletons, with the ten largest covering 0.1% to 0.15%. What was sequenced was naive CD4+ T cells sorted from blood. The sample's subset: CD45RA+ positively selected. These receptors were collected from a man aged 18 to 30 in good health.

The chain employs TRBV7-2 and TRBJ2-7; 7 nucleotides agree with TRBD2. This CDR3 contains 12 residues. CDR1 is SGHTA, CDR2 FQGNSA, per germline. J gave up 7 bases and V 5 bases, and 5 bases lay outside the gene matches. The CDR3 loop reads CASSLRLAEQYF. In DNA, the CDR3 is TGTGCCAGCAGCCTTAGACTAGCAGAGCAGTACTTC. The whole variable domain, remainder taken from reference TRBV7-2 and TRBJ2-7, is GAGVSQSPSNKVTEKGKDVELRCDPISGHTALYWYRQSLGQGLEFLIYFQGNSAPDKSGLPSDRFSAERTGGSVSTLTIQRTQQEDSAVYLCASSLRLAEQYFGPGTRLTVT.

V usage is TRBV28 and J usage is TRBJ2-7; D may correspond to TRBD1 or TRBD2 (5 bases each). CDR1 is MDHEN and CDR2 is SYDVKM in the germline V gene. Trimming stripped 5 bases from V and 2 bases from J, with 16 bases between. CDR3 length: 15 amino acids. The CDR3 sequence is CASSPPGDLTYEQYF. In nucleotides, the CDR3 is TGTGCCAGCAGTCCCCCCGGGGACCTAACCTACGAGCAGTACTTC.

The chain joins TRBV14 to TRBJ1-2, with a weak D call TRBD1 (6 bases). The germline V and J ends were trimmed by 0 bases and 6 bases, with 11 bases remaining between them. CDR3 length equals 14 residues. Germline CDR1 and CDR2: SGHDN and FVKESK. CDR3: CASSQEGTINGYTF. The DNA for the CDR3 is TGTGCCAGCAGCCAAGAAGGGACAATCAATGGCTACACCTTC.

V gene TRBV5-1 combines with J gene TRBJ2-3; 7 bases line up with TRBD2. With V trimmed by 4 bases and J by 6 bases, 11 bases remained unmatched. There are 15 residues in the CDR3. The V gene's germline CDR1 is SGHRS and CDR2 YFSETQ. The CDR3 here is CASSMGLGGRDTQYF. CDR3 DNA: TGCGCCAGCAGCATGGGACTCGGGGGGAGGGATACGCAGTATTTT.

This clone has only one observation. The V gene is TRBV28, the J gene TRBJ1-2; perhaps TRBD1 as D (6 bases). Germline-derived CDR1 and CDR2 are MDHEN and SYDVKM. The CDR3 totals 14 residues. Trimming pared 7 bases from V and 5 bases from J, leaving 17 bases between. The CDR3 DNA reads as TGTGCCAGCACAGCGGCAGGGGTTGTTTATGGCTACACCTTC. Encoded protein: CASTAAGVVYGYTF.

The genes are TRBV5-1 and TRBJ1-1, with D perhaps matching TRBD1 (6 bases). The CDR3 consists of 14 residues. V gave up 4 bases and J gave up 2 bases, with 12 bases separating them. Germline values: CDR1 SGHRS, CDR2 YFSETQ. CDR3 DNA: TGCGCCAGCAGCCCTCGGACAGACAACACTGAAGCTTTCTTT. This gives the protein CASSPRTDNTEAFF.

V is TRBV19 and J is TRBJ2-7; 8 bases fit TRBD2. Germline V gene lookup returns CDR1 LNHDA and CDR2 SQIVND (reference sequence). The V and J ends lost 6 bases and 4 bases, in that order; junction bases with no gene match: 8. The length of the CDR3 is 14 residues. In DNA form, the CDR3 reads TGTGCCAGTAGCCCCGGGACTAGTTTGTACGAGCAGTACTTC. Protein sequence: CASSPGTSLYEQYF.

J is TRBJ1-6 and V is TRBV18; D ambiguous. With 3 bases removed from V and 4 bases from J, the gap between germline ends came to 10 bases. This CDR3 comprises 15 residues. Germline V gene sequence: CDR1 KGHSH, CDR2 LQKENI. The CDR3 nucleotides read TGTGCCAGCTCACCGGAGCAGACTTATAATTCACCCCTCCACTTT. It codes for CASSPEQTYNSPLHF.

This clone was seen only once. Other nucleotide sequences from this sample produce the same CDR3. The chain joins TRBV6-1 to TRBJ1-1; a possible D gene is TRBD1 (5 bases). Trimming removed 4 bases from V and 0 bases from J, with 6 bases in between. This CDR3 is built from 13 residues. Per the germline V gene, CDR1 is MNHNS and CDR2 is SASEGT. As DNA, the CDR3 is TGTGCCAGCAGTGTACAGGTGAACACTGAAGCTTTCTTT. It codes for CASSVQVNTEAFF.

The chain is built from TRBV4-2 and TRBJ1-4; 7 positions agree with TRBD1. After removal of 4 bases from V and 6 bases from J, the junction contained 11 bases not matched to a gene. Germline-derived CDR1 and CDR2 are LGHNA and YNFKEQ. The CDR3 is 16 residues long. The DNA of the CDR3 is TGTGCCAGCAGCCCAGGGGGGTGGAGGGTTGATGAAAAACTGTTTTTT. Translation: CASSPGGWRVDEKLFF.

V and J are TRBV18 and TRBJ1-2, with 9 positions matching TRBD1. Germline V gene lookup returns CDR1 KGHSH and CDR2 LQKENI. This CDR3 comprises 16 residues. With 0 bases clipped from V and 6 bases from J, the junction kept 8 bases outside the gene matches. The CDR3 region is CASSPPVLDRGHGYTF. The CDR3 DNA follows: TGTGCCAGCTCACCACCGGTTTTGGACAGGGGCCATGGCTACACCTTC.

V gene TRBV29-1 combines with J gene TRBJ1-1; tentative D call: TRBD1 (6 bases). Looked up from germline, CDR1 is SQVTM and CDR2 is ANQGSEA. V gave up 2 bases and J gave up 4 bases, with 11 bases separating them. The CDR3 is 13 amino acids. In DNA, the CDR3 is TGCAGCGTTGAAAGGGGGAAGAGCACTGAAGCTTTCTTT. It codes for CSVERGKSTEAFF. The variable domain in full, completed from reference TRBV29-1 and TRBJ1-1, reads SAVISQKPSRDICQRGTSLTIQCQVDSQVTMMFWYRQQPGQSLTLIATANQGSEATYESGFVIDKFPISRPNLTFSTLTVSNMSPEDSSIYLCSVERGKSTEAFFGQGTRLTVV.

The count of this clone is one. The chain couples TRBV4-3 to TRBJ2-6, with D hard to call. The V and J ends lost 0 bases and 8 bases respectively, with 17 bases between them. Looked up from germline, CDR1 is LGHNA and CDR2 is YSLEER. The CDR3 extends over 17 amino acids. CDR3 loop: CASSQDLRALGSNVLTF. CDR3 DNA sequence: TGCGCCAGCAGCCAAGATTTAAGGGCCCTGGGGTCCAACGTCCTGACTTTC.

The rearrangement uses TRBV5-3 and TRBJ2-7; no reliable D call. TRBV5-3 falls under the ORF class, with uncertain function. V was shortened by 4 bases and J by 2 bases, with 16 bases between the two germline ends. There are 15 residues in the CDR3. In DNA form, the CDR3 reads TGTGCCAGAAGCAAAAGGCGATTTATAGCCTACGAGCAGTACTTC. This sequence encodes CARSKRRFIAYEQYF.

The rearrangement uses TRBV5-1 and TRBJ2-1; D is tentatively TRBD1 or TRBD2 (5 bases each). The CDR3 runs 22 residues. V lost 0 bases, J lost 9 bases, and 37 bases lay in between. Germline CDR1 and CDR2: SGHRS and YFSETQ. CDR3 protein: CASSLEPPVSGWLRVGEREQFF. For the CDR3, the DNA is TGCGCCAGCAGCTTGGAGCCCCCCGTATCAGGGTGGTTGCGAGTGGGGGAACGTGAGCAGTTCTTC.

This CDR3 reads CASSLATADTGELFF. For the CDR3, the DNA is TGCGCCAGCAGCTTGGCCACGGCCGACACCGGGGAGCTGTTTTTT. The V gene is TRBV5-1, the J gene TRBJ2-2; no reliable D call. The CDR3 totals 15 residues. CDR1 is SGHRS and CDR2 is YFSETQ in the germline V gene. V was trimmed by 0 bases and J by 3 bases, leaving 9 bases between them.

The chain links TRBV4-1 to TRBJ1-3; D is perhaps TRBD1 (5 bases). CDR3 length equals 18 residues. The germline V gene encodes CDR1 MGHRA and CDR2 YSYEKL. Trimming stripped 0 bases from V and 1 base from J, with 16 bases between. The CDR3 loop reads CASSQDSDRADSGNTIYF. The CDR3 bases are TGCGCCAGCAGCCAAGATTCCGACAGAGCGGATTCTGGAAACACCATATATTTT.

The chain links TRBV5-6 to TRBJ2-4, with D perhaps matching TRBD1 or TRBD2 (6 bases each). Germline CDR1 SGHDT, CDR2 YYEEEE. This CDR3 has 15 residues. Trimming cost V 4 bases and J 7 bases, with 18 bases left between them. The DNA of the CDR3 is TGTGCCAGCAGCCCGGGATGGGGGGCTATGAACATTCAGTACTTC. This sequence encodes CASSPGWGAMNIQYF.

V is TRBV10-2 and J is TRBJ2-1; possible D gene TRBD2, 5 bases. Trimming removed 4 bases from V and 6 bases from J, with 13 bases in between. CDR3 length: 14 residues. Germline assignment: CDR1 WSHSY and CDR2 SAAADI. CDR3 in amino acids: CASSAQTKVNEQFF. The CDR3 coding sequence is TGCGCCAGCAGTGCCCAGACTAAGGTCAATGAGCAGTTCTTC.

The count of this clone is one. One end of the junction does not line up with germline, which may come from a read error. V usage is TRBV4-1 and J usage is TRBJ1-3; the D is unclear. This CDR3 contains 16 residues. CDR1 and CDR2 from the germline V gene are MGHRA and YSYEKL. The CDR3 spells CASSQEASFSGSTIYF. DNA of the CDR3: TGCGCCAGCAGCCAAGAAGCGAGTTTCTCTGGAAGCACCATATATTTT.

The rearrangement links TRBV15 to TRBJ1-2, with D possibly TRBD1 on 6 matching bases. From germline, CDR1 is LNHNV and CDR2 YYDKDF (reference sequence). Between the trimmed V and J ends, which lost 2 bases and 8 bases, there was a span of 12 bases. This CDR3 comprises 13 residues. CDR3 loop: CATSRQGSGGYTF. As DNA, the CDR3 is TGTGCCACCAGCAGACAGGGGTCCGGGGGCTACACCTTC.

The chain couples TRBV6-1 to TRBJ1-5, with D hard to call. This CDR3 contains 13 residues. Trimming took off 3 bases at V and 6 bases at J, with 9 bases between the two ends. Germline CDR1 MNHNS, CDR2 SASEGT. CDR3 in DNA: TGTGCCAGCAGTGAGCCAGCACCTCAGCCCCAGCATTTT. Translated, it gives CASSEPAPQPQHF.

This clone appeared a few times. The rearrangement joins TRBV5-1 to TRBJ1-5; possible D gene TRBD1, 5 bases. Germline lookup yields CDR1 SGHRS and CDR2 YFSETQ. The CDR3 length is 14 residues. Trimming shortened V by 0 bases and J by 5 bases, and 9 bases separated the two germline ends. This CDR3 reads CASSLDRGHQPQHF. DNA of the CDR3: TGCGCCAGCAGCTTGGATAGGGGACATCAGCCCCAGCATTTT.

To note about this clone: Other DNA sequences in the sample encode the same CDR3. The rearrangement joins TRBV30 to TRBJ2-7; unclear D gene. The germline CDR1 and CDR2 sequences are GTSNPN and SVGIG (reference sequence). The length of the CDR3 is 12 residues. V gave up 1 base and J gave up 1 base, with 5 bases separating them. CDR3 protein: CAWSAISYEQYF. CDR3 coding DNA: TGTGCCTGGAGTGCTATTTCCTACGAGCAGTACTTC.

On this clone: The sample contains more than one DNA sequence encoding this CDR3. The chain employs TRBV5-1 and TRBJ1-5, with D perhaps TRBD1 (5 bases). With 4 bases removed from V and 0 bases from J, the gap between germline ends came to 8 bases. This CDR3 comprises 14 residues. CDR1 is SGHRS, CDR2 YFSETQ, per germline. The CDR3 sequence: CASSLDSSNQPQHF. The CDR3 DNA follows: TGCGCCAGCAGCCTAGACAGTAGCAATCAGCCCCAGCATTTT.

The rearrangement joins TRBV18 to TRBJ2-1, with no clear D. Per germline, CDR1 KGHSH and CDR2 LQKENI. Trimming shortened V by 2 bases and J by 6 bases, and 17 bases separated the two germline ends. There are 16 residues in the CDR3. CDR3 protein: CASSPMLTLLGNEQFF. CDR3 coding DNA: TGTGCCAGCTCACCAATGCTAACCCTCCTCGGCAATGAGCAGTTCTTC.

The rearrangement links TRBV29-1 to TRBJ1-5; TRBD1 matches 9 bases. CDR1 is SQVTM and CDR2 is ANQGSEA in the germline V gene. With V trimmed by 4 bases and J by 6 bases, 4 bases remained unmatched. This CDR3 spans 13 amino acids. The CDR3 bases are TGCAGCGTTGCGACAGGGGGACCTCAGCCCCAGCATTTT. Its protein is CSVATGGPQPQHF.

This clone was found once. This chain uses TRBV10-3 with TRBJ1-4; no reliable D call. The CDR3 extends over 15 amino acids. The germline CDR1 and CDR2 sequences are ENHRY and SYGVKD. The V end lost 0 bases, the J end lost 5 bases, and 10 bases lay between the germline ends. DNA of the CDR3: TGTGCCATCAGTGAGTCGGACGGAGGGAATGAAAAACTGTTTTTT. Its protein product is CAISESDGGNEKLFF.

The CDR3 DNA reads TGTGCCAGCAGCTTGCGCGGGGGACTAGCGTACAATGAGCAGTTCTTC. It codes for CASSLRGGLAYNEQFF. V and J are TRBV11-2 and TRBJ2-1; 10 bases agree with TRBD2. V lost 3 bases and J lost 4; bases outside the gene matches: 6. The CDR3 extends over 16 amino acids. Germline lookup yields CDR1 SGHAT and CDR2 FQNNGV.

The V gene is TRBV10-3, the J gene TRBJ2-2; D is perhaps TRBD2 (6 bases). This CDR3 spans 14 amino acids. Germline V CDR1 and CDR2: ENHRY, SYGVKD. Trimming removed 7 bases from V and 7 bases from J, with 16 bases in between. CDR3 region: CAITPRTGSGELFF. CDR3 DNA sequence: TGTGCCATCACCCCAAGGACCGGGAGCGGGGAGCTGTTTTTT.

The gene calls are TRBV6-1 and TRBJ2-7; D is uncertain. V was trimmed by 6 bases and J by 6 bases, leaving 12 bases between them. Per the germline V gene, CDR1 is MNHNS and CDR2 is SASEGT. The CDR3 loop spans 12 amino acids. CDR3 amino acids: CASSAPPGEQYF. The CDR3 bases are TGTGCCAGCAGCGCCCCACCGGGCGAGCAGTACTTC.

This sequence joins TRBV20-1 and TRBJ2-1, with unresolved D. The V gene's germline CDR1 is DFQATT and CDR2 SNEGSKA (reference sequence). Trimming left V 5 bases short and J 7 bases short, with 9 bases between. The CDR3 covers 11 residues. The CDR3 nucleotides read TGCAGTGCTCCATTCATAAATGAGCAGTTCTTC. This gives the protein CSAPFINEQFF.